This TCR beta chain was identified in a study of Ad26.COV2.S vaccination and SARS-CoV-2 variants. Notes on the study in general: Reportedly, after vaccination the spike-specific CD8+ and CD4+ T cell responses displayed substantial breadth. Recipients of either vaccine or placebo displayed similar breadth of non-spike TCRs.

Using immunoSEQ multiplex PCR, the repertoire was profiled, and TCRdb retains in-frame clones only, with some absent. The data hold fewer than 400,000 clones, with about 86% observed a single time. In the case of this clone: The antigen is not known.

Treatment in this sample: roughly 19 received Ad26.COV2.S at low or high dose, single or two shots; roughly five received placebo; per-sample allocation not given. Samples came from day 63 after the first vaccine or placebo injection. This CDR3 is built from 11 residues. Trimming cost V 4 bases and J 10 bases, with 8 bases left between them. The germline V gene has CDR1 SGHVS and CDR2 FQNEAQ. The chain has TRBV7-8 and TRBJ2-1, with D hard to call. The sequencing used peripheral blood, collected in a trial of Ad26.COV2.S vaccine versus placebo. The clonotype originates from a person aged 18-65 years who received the Ad26.COV2.S COVID-19 vaccine or a placebo. The CDR3 reads CASSSRWEQFF. For the CDR3, the DNA is TGTGCCAGCAGCTCCCGGTGGGAGCAGTTCTTC. The variable domain in full, with the rest retrieved from reference TRBV7-8 and TRBJ2-1, is GAGVSQSPRYKVAKRGQDVALRCDPISGHVSLFWYQQALGQGPEFLTYFQNEAQLDKSGLPSDRFFAERPEGSVSTLKIQRTQQEDSAVYLCASSSRWEQFFGPGTRLTVL.